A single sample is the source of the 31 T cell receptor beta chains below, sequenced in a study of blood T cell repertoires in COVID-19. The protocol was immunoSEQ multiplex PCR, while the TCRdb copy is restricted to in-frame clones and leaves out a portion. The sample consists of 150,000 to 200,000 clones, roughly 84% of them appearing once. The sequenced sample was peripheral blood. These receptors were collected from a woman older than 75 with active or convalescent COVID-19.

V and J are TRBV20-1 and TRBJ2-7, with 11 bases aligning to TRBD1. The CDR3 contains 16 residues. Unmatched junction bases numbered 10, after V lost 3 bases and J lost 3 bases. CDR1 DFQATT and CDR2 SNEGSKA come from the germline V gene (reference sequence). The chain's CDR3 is CSASAWTGGGGYEQYF. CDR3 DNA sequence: TGCAGTGCTAGTGCTTGGACAGGGGGCGGCGGCTACGAGCAGTACTTC.

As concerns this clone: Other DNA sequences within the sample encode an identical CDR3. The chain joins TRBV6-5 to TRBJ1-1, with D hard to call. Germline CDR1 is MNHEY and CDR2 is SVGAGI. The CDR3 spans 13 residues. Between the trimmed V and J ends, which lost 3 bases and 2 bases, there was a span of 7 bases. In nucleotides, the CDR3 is TGTGCCAGCAGTTATAACAGAAACACTGAAGCTTTCTTT. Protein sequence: CASSYNRNTEAFF.

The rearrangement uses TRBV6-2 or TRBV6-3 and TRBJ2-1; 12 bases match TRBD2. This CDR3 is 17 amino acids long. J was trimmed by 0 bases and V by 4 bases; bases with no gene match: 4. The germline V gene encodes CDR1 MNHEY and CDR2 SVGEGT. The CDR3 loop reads CASSSGLAGRSYNEQFF. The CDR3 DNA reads TGTGCCAGCAGTTCCGGACTAGCGGGACGCTCCTACAATGAGCAGTTCTTC.

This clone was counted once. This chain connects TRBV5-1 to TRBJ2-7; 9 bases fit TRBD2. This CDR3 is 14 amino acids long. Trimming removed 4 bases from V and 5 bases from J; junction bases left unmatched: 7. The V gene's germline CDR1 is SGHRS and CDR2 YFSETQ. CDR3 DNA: TGCGCCAGCAGCGGGATAGCGGGAGCCGACGAGCAGTACTTC. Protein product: CASSGIAGADEQYF.

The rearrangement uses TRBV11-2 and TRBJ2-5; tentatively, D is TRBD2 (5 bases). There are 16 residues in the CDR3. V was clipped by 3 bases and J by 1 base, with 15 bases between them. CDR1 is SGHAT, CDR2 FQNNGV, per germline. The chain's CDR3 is CASSFGSSASQETQYF. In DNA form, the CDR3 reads TGTGCCAGCAGCTTTGGGAGTAGCGCAAGCCAAGAGACCCAGTACTTC.

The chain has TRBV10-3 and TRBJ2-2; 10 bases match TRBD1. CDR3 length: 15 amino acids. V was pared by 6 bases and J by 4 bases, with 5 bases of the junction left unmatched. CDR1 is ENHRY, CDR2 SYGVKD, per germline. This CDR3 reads CAIRGTGVGTGELFF. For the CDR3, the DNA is TGTGCCATCAGGGGGACAGGGGTCGGCACCGGGGAGCTGTTTTTT.

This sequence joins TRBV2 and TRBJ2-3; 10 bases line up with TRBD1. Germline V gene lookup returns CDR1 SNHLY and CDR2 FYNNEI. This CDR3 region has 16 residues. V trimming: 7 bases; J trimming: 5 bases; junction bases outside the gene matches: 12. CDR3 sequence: CASTTNRDRGRDTQYF. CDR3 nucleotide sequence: TGTGCCAGCACCACGAACCGGGACAGGGGTAGAGATACGCAGTATTTT. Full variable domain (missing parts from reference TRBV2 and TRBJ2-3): EPEVTQTPSHQVTQMGQEVILRCVPISNHLYFYWYRQILGQKVEFLVSFYNNEISEKSEIFDDQFSVERPDGSNFTLKIRSTKLEDSAMYFCASTTNRDRGRDTQYFGPGTRLTVL.

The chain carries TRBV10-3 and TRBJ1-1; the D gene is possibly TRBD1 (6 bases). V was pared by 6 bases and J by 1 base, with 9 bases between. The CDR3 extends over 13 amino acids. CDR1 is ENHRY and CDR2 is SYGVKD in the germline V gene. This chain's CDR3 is CAIRLDRNTEAFF. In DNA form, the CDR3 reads TGTGCCATCAGGCTGGACAGGAACACTGAAGCTTTCTTT.

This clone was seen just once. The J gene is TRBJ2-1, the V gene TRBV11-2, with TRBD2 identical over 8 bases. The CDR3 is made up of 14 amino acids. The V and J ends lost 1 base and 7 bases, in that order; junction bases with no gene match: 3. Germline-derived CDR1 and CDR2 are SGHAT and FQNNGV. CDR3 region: CASSLGAGDNEQFF. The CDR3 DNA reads TGTGCCAGCAGCTTAGGAGCGGGAGATAATGAGCAGTTCTTC.

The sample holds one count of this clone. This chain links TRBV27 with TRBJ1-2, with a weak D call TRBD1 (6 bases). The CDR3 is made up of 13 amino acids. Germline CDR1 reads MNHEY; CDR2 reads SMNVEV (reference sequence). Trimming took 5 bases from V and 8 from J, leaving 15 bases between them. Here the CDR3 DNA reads TGTGCCAGCAGTGAGAACAGGGATCACGGCTACACCTTC. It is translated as CASSENRDHGYTF.

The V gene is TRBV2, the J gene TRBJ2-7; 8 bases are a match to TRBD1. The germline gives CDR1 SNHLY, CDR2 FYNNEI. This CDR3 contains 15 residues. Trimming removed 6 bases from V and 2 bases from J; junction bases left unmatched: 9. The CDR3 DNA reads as TGTGCCAGCAGCGACCTCGGGACAGGAGCCTACGAGCAGTACTTC. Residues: CASSDLGTGAYEQYF.

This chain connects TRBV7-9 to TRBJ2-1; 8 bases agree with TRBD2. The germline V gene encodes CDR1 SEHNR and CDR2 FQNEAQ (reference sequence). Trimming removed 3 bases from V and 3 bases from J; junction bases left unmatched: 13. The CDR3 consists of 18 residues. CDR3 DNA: TGTGCCAGCAGCTTCGGAGGAGCGGGAGTAGCGGGCTACAATGAGCAGTTCTTC. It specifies CASSFGGAGVAGYNEQFF. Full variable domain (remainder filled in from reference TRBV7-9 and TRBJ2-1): DTGVSQNPRHKITKRGQNVTFRCDPISEHNRLYWYRQTLGQGPEFLTYFQNEAQLEKSRLLSDRFSAERPKGSFSTLEIQRTEQGDSAMYLCASSFGGAGVAGYNEQFFGPGTRLTVL.

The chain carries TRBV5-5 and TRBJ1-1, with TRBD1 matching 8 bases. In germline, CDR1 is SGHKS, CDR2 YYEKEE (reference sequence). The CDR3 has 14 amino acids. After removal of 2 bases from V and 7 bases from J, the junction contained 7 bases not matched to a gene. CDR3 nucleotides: TGTGCCAGCAGCTTTTCAGGGGGCGCGGTTGAAGCTTTCTTT. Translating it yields CASSFSGGAVEAFF.

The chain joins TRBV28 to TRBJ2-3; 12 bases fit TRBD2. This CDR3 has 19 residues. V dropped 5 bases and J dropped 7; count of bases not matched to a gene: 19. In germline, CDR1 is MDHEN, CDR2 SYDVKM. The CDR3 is CASSRPILAGGHFSNTQYF. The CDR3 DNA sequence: TGTGCCAGCAGTAGACCGATACTAGCGGGAGGCCACTTCTCGAATACGCAGTATTTT.

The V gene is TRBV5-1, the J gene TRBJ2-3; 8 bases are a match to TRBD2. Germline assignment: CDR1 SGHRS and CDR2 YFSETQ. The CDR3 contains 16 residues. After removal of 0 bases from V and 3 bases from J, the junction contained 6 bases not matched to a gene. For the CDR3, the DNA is TGCGCCAGCAGCTTGGTGGCTAGCGGGCAGACAGATACGCAGTATTTT. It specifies CASSLVASGQTDTQYF.

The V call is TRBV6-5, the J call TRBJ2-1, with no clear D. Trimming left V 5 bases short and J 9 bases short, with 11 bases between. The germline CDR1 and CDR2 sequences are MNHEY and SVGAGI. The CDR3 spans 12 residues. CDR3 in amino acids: CASSPSRIEQFF. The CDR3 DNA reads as TGTGCCAGCAGTCCTTCGAGGATTGAGCAGTTCTTC.

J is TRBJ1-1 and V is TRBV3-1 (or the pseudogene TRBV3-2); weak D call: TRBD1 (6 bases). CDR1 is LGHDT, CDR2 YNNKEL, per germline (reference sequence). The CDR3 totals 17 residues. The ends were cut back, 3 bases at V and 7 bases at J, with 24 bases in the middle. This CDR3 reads CASSHLEGGGLPREAFF. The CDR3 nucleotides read TGTGCCAGCAGCCATTTAGAAGGGGGAGGGCTACCTCGTGAAGCTTTCTTT.

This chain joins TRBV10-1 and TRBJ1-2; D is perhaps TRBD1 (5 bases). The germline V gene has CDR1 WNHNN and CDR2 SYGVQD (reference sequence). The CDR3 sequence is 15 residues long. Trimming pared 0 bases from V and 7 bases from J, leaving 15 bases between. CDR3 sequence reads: CASSESLGTLGGYTF. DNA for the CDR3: TGCGCCAGCAGTGAGTCGTTAGGGACTCTCGGTGGCTACACCTTC.

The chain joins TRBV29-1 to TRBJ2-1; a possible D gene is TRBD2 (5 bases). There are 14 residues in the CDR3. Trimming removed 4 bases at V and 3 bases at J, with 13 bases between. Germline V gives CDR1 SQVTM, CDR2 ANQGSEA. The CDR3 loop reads CSVVSLGLYNEQFF. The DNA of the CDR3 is TGCAGCGTTGTTAGCCTAGGACTCTACAATGAGCAGTTCTTC.

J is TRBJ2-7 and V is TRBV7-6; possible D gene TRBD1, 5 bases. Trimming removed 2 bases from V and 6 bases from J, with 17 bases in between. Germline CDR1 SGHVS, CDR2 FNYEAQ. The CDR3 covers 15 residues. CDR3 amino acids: CASSLSQGREGEQYF. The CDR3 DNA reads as TGTGCCAGCAGCTTAAGCCAAGGCAGGGAAGGCGAGCAGTACTTC. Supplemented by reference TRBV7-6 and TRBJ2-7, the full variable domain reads GAGVSQSPRYKVTKRGQDVALRCDPISGHVSLYWYRQALGQGPEFLTYFNYEAQQDKSGLPNDRFSAERPEGSISTLTIQRTEQRDSAMYRCASSLSQGREGEQYFGPGTRLTVT.

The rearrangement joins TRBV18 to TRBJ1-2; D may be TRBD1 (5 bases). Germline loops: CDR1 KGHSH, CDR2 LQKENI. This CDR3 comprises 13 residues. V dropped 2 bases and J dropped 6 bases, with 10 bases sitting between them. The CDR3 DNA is TGTGCCAGCTCACCAATCCAGGGTGATGGCTACACCTTC. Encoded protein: CASSPIQGDGYTF.

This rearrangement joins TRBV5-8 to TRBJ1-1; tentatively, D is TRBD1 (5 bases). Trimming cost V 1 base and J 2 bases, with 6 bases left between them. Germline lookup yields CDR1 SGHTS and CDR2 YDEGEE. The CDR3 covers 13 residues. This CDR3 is CASSLTGNTEAFF. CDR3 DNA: TGTGCCAGCAGCTTGACAGGTAACACTGAAGCTTTCTTT.

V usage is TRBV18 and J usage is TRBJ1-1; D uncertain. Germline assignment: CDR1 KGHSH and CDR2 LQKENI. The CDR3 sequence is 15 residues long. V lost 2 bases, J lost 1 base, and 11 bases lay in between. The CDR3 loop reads CASSPSEDRNTEAFF. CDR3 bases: TGTGCCAGCTCACCATCGGAGGACCGGAACACTGAAGCTTTCTTT.

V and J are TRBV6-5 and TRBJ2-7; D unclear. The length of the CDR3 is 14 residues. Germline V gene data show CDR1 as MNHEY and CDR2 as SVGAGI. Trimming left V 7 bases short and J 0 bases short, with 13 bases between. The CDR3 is CASNRHTSSYEQYF. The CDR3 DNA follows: TGTGCCAGCAACCGACATACGAGCTCCTACGAGCAGTACTTC.

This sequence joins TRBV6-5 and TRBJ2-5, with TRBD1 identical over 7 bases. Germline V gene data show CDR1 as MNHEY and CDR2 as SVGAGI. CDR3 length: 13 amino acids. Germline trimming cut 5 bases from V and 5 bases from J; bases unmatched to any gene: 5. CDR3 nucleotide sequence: TGTGCCAGCAGTCTGAGGGGGCGGGAGACCCAGTACTTC. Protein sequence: CASSLRGRETQYF.

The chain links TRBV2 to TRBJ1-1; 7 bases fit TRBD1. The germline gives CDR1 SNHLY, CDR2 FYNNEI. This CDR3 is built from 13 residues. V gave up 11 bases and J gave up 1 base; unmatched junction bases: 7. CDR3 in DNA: TGTGCCGGACGGACAGGCCCGAACACTGAAGCTTTCTTT. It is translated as CAGRTGPNTEAFF.

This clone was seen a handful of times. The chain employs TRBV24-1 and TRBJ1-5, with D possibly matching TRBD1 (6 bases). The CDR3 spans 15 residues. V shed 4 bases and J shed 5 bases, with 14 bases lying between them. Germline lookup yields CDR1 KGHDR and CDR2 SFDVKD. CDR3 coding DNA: TGTGCCACCAGTGAGTCAGGGGAACTTTATCAGCCCCAGCATTTT. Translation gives CATSESGELYQPQHF.

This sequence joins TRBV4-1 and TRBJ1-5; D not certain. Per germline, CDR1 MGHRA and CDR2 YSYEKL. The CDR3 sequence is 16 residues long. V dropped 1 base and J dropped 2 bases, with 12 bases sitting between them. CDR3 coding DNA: TGCGCCAGCAGCCAAGTTAGGAGCAACGGCAATCAGCCCCAGCATTTT. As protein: CASSQVRSNGNQPQHF.

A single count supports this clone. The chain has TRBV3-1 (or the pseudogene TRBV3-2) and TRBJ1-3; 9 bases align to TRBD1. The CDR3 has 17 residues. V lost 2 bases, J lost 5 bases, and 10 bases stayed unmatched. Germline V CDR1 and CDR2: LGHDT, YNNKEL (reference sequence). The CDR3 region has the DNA TGTGCCAGCAGCCAATTCCGCTCGGACAGGGGCCGAAACACCATATATTTT. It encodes CASSQFRSDRGRNTIYF.

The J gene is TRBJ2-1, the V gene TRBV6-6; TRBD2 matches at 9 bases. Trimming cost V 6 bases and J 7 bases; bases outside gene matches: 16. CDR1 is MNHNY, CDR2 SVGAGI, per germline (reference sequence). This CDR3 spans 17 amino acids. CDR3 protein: CASSRTRGAGGQNEQFF. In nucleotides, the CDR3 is TGTGCCAGCAGCCGAACTAGAGGGGCGGGAGGGCAGAATGAGCAGTTCTTC.

CDR3 region: CASSPGDGRYEQYF. CDR3 coding DNA: TGCGCCAGCAGCCCGGGGGACGGACGCTACGAGCAGTACTTC. The chain is built from TRBV5-1 and TRBJ2-7; a weak D match, TRBD2 (6 bases). Trimming removed 4 bases at V and 3 bases at J, with 14 bases between. Per germline, CDR1 SGHRS and CDR2 YFSETQ. This CDR3 is 14 amino acids long.